This TCR beta chain emerged from a study of T cells after posttransplantation cyclophosphamide. Study findings and constraints: TRB clonality was highly associated with recipient CMV seropositivity and reactivation. Blood and skin or GI T cell repertoires showed limited TRB overlap. Donor CD8+ memory clones often dominated recipient blood repertoires at later times.

Per germline, CDR1 SGHVS and CDR2 FQNEAQ. The CDR3 runs to 13 residues. The V end lost 2 bases, the J end lost 3 bases, and 7 bases lay between the germline ends. Busulfan-fludarabine conditioning, marrow transplant, and cyclophosphamide on days +3 and +4 were administered. Profiling relied on immunoSEQ multiplex PCR, and the TCRdb table lists in-frame clones only, not all of them. This table holds 7,500 to 10,000 clones, roughly 80% found once. As for this clone: Its specificity is unknown.

The sequences come from PBMCs, collected 1,900 to 2,000 days after a stem cell transplant with posttransplant cyclophosphamide. The TCR originated in a female patient aged 40-50 years who received an allogeneic stem cell transplant from a related donor, was CMV-positive, and had no GVHD. The graft donor may be the source of some T cells. The chain recombines TRBV7-8 with TRBJ1-1; no clear D. CDR3 nucleotides: TGTGCCAGCAGCTTACGTCGGGACACTGAAGCTTTCTTT. Amino acid sequence: CASSLRRDTEAFF.